What follows are 28 T cell receptor beta chains derived from one specimen sequenced in a study of blood T cell repertoires in COVID-19. Clones were sequenced by immunoSEQ multiplex PCR, and TCRdb holds only the in-frame ones, with some missing. Of about 350,000 clones in the sample, approximately 86% were seen once. Sequencing used peripheral blood. The receptors here all came from a woman aged 55-70 years with COVID-19, enrolled during active disease.

This clone was counted a single time. The genes are TRBV21-1 and TRBJ1-1; the DNA was not used to check the table's D call, TRBD1. TRBV21-1 is shown as a pseudogene. This CDR3 comprises 13 residues. CDR3 coding DNA: TGTGCCAGGACGGGCCAGGGGAACACTGAAGCTTTCTTT. Its protein product is CARTGQGNTEAFF.

V gene TRBV9 combines with J gene TRBJ2-2; 9 bases align to TRBD1. J lost 7 bases, V lost 4 bases, and 17 bases had no gene match. This CDR3 contains 18 residues. The germline V gene has CDR1 SGDLS and CDR2 YYNGEE. CDR3: CASSTPGQGPFTGGELFF. CDR3 sequence (DNA): TGTGCCAGCAGCACCCCGGGACAGGGACCTTTTACAGGCGGGGAGCTGTTTTTT.

The rearrangement joins TRBV7-8 to TRBJ1-2, with 7 bases lining up with TRBD1. Germline CDR1 is SGHVS and CDR2 is FQNEAQ. The CDR3 covers 13 residues. The V segment lost 0 bases and the J segment 8 bases; nucleotides outside the gene matches: 3. The CDR3 nucleotides are TGTGCCAGCAGCTTAGCCGGACAGGAGGGCTACACCTTC. This gives the protein CASSLAGQEGYTF.

V is TRBV5-4 and J is TRBJ2-1, with 7 bases matching TRBD2. The V gene end was trimmed by 2 bases and the J gene end by 7 bases; junction bases not matched to a gene: 6. The CDR3 spans 14 residues. Germline V CDR1 and CDR2: SGHNT, YYREEE (reference sequence). The chain's CDR3 is CASSFIGEGNEQFF. CDR3 in DNA: TGTGCCAGCAGCTTTATCGGGGAGGGGAATGAGCAGTTCTTC. Using reference TRBV5-4 and TRBJ2-1 for the parts outside the CDR3, the full variable domain is ETGVTQSPTHLIKTRGQQVTLRCSSQSGHNTVSWYQQALGQGPQFIFQYYREEENGRGNFPPRFSGLQFPNYSSELNVNALELDDSALYLCASSFIGEGNEQFFGPGTRLTVL.

This chain joins TRBV25-1 and TRBJ1-6; D not certain. With 5 bases removed from V and 3 bases from J, the gap between germline ends came to 8 bases. Germline V gene data show CDR1 as MGHDK and CDR2 as SYGVNS. There are 14 residues in the CDR3. CDR3 protein: CASSRDLYNSPLHF. CDR3 coding DNA: TGTGCCAGCAGTCGAGATCTCTATAATTCACCCCTCCACTTT.

This sequence joins TRBV7-8 and TRBJ1-5, with D possibly being TRBD1 (6 bases). Per the germline V gene, CDR1 is SGHVS and CDR2 is FQNEAQ. V was shortened by 4 bases and J by 1 base, with 8 bases between the two germline ends. The CDR3 contains 14 residues. The CDR3 spells CASSSGQSNQPQHF. The DNA of the CDR3 is TGTGCCAGCAGCTCTGGACAGAGCAATCAGCCCCAGCATTTT.

This clone was detected only a few times. The rearrangement links TRBV7-9 to TRBJ2-1, with 7 bases lining up with TRBD1. CDR3 length: 15 residues. Germline-derived CDR1 and CDR2 are SEHNR and FQNEAQ (reference sequence). The trim removed 4 bases at V and 4 bases at J, leaving 7 bases unmatched. CDR3 residues: CASSSSGTAYNEQFF. DNA for the CDR3: TGTGCCAGCAGCTCATCCGGGACAGCTTACAATGAGCAGTTCTTC. Based on the CDR3 plus reference TRBV7-9 and TRBJ2-1, the full variable domain is DTGVSQNPRHKITKRGQNVTFRCDPISEHNRLYWYRQTLGQGPEFLTYFQNEAQLEKSRLLSDRFSAERPKGSFSTLEIQRTEQGDSAMYLCASSSSGTAYNEQFFGPGTRLTVL.

The chain links TRBV6-1 to TRBJ2-4; 7 nucleotides align to TRBD1. V dropped 3 bases and J dropped 8; count of bases not matched to a gene: 10. The CDR3 extends over 15 amino acids. Germline lookup yields CDR1 MNHNS and CDR2 SASEGT. CDR3: CASSERGQGIYIQYF. CDR3 DNA sequence: TGTGCCAGCAGTGAGAGGGGGCAGGGAATTTACATTCAGTACTTC.

The chain links TRBV2 to TRBJ1-2; 8 positions match TRBD1. The ends lost 6 bases at V and 1 base at J; junction bases unmatched: 4. The CDR3 contains 14 residues. CDR1 SNHLY and CDR2 FYNNEI come from the germline V gene. CDR3 sequence: CASRDRALNYGYTF. DNA for the CDR3: TGTGCCAGCAGGGACAGGGCGCTTAACTATGGCTACACCTTC.

The J gene is TRBJ2-7, the V gene TRBV5-5; the D gene is possibly TRBD1 (6 bases). V was pared by 2 bases and J by 0 bases, with 9 bases between. Germline values: CDR1 SGHKS, CDR2 YYEKEE (reference sequence). The CDR3 runs 14 residues. CDR3 coding DNA: TGTGCCAGCAGCTTAGCACAGGGCTCCTACGAGCAGTACTTC. Its protein is CASSLAQGSYEQYF.

The chain recombines TRBV5-1 with TRBJ1-1, with D possibly matching TRBD1 (6 bases). Germline V gene sequence: CDR1 SGHRS, CDR2 YFSETQ. Trimming removed 5 bases at V and 4 bases at J, with 18 bases between. This CDR3 is built from 15 residues. The CDR3 nucleotides are TGCGCCAGCAGGGCCACAGGGAGGGATGGCACTGAAGCTTTCTTT. It codes for CASRATGRDGTEAFF.

This chain joins TRBV6-2 or TRBV6-3 and TRBJ2-6; 8 bases are a match to TRBD1. V was clipped by 6 bases and J by 0 bases; unmatched bases: 7. Germline CDR1 and CDR2: MNHEY and SVGEGT. CDR3 size: 17 residues. CDR3 bases: TGTGCCAGCAGCCACCCTCAGGGGGCCTCTGGGGCCAACGTCCTGACTTTC. Translation gives CASSHPQGASGANVLTF.

V gene TRBV5-8 combines with J gene TRBJ2-1; 9 bases match TRBD2. Germline V gene sequence: CDR1 SGHTS, CDR2 YDEGEE. This CDR3 is built from 16 residues. V shed 1 base, J shed 4 bases, and the junction held 6 bases outside the gene matches. The CDR3 loop is CASSLSISGGYNEQFF. The DNA for the CDR3 is TGTGCCAGCAGCTTGTCCATCAGCGGGGGGTACAATGAGCAGTTCTTC. The variable domain in full, with the rest retrieved from reference TRBV5-8 and TRBJ2-1, is EAGVTQSPTHLIKTRGQQATLRCSPISGHTSVYWYQQALGLGLQFLLWYDEGEERNRGNFPPRFSGRQFPNYSSELNVNALELEDSALYLCASSLSISGGYNEQFFGPGTRLTVL.

J is TRBJ1-2 and V is TRBV7-3, with 8 bases lining up with TRBD1. The V gene end was trimmed by 5 bases and the J gene end by 7 bases; junction bases not matched to a gene: 9. The length of the CDR3 is 14 residues. Germline CDR1 SGHTA, CDR2 FQGTGA. CDR3 residues: CASSATGASGGYTF. CDR3 coding DNA: TGTGCCAGCAGCGCGACAGGGGCTTCTGGTGGCTACACCTTC.

The chain couples TRBV19 to TRBJ2-1; 7 positions match TRBD2. The CDR3 runs to 15 residues. Trimming at V came to 5 bases and at J to 10 bases, leaving 14 bases not matched to a gene. Germline V gives CDR1 LNHDA, CDR2 SQIVND (reference sequence). The CDR3 coding sequence is TGTGCCAGTAGTCCCGGACGGGGGAGGGGAAGGGAGCAGTTCTTC. Residues: CASSPGRGRGREQFF. Using reference TRBV19 and TRBJ2-1 for the parts outside the CDR3, the full variable domain is DGGITQSPKYLFRKEGQNVTLSCEQNLNHDAMYWYRQDPGQGLRLIYYSQIVNDFQKGDIAEGYSVSREKKESFPLTVTSAQKNPTAFYLCASSPGRGRGREQFFGPGTRLTVL.

The table lists this clone with a count of one. The chain is built from TRBV3-1 (or the pseudogene TRBV3-2) and TRBJ1-5; 11 nucleotides match TRBD1. V lost 4 bases, J lost 7 bases, and 9 bases stayed unmatched. This CDR3 is built from 16 residues. The germline V gene has CDR1 LGHDT and CDR2 YNNKEL (reference sequence). CDR3 region: CASSPTGQGVGQPQHF. The CDR3 DNA reads as TGTGCCAGCAGCCCTACGGGACAGGGGGTCGGGCAGCCCCAGCATTTT.

This sequence joins TRBV19 and TRBJ2-1; TRBD2 aligns across 7 bases. CDR1 is LNHDA and CDR2 is SQIVND in the germline V gene (reference sequence). The length of the CDR3 is 16 residues. V lost 0 bases, J lost 8 bases, and 10 bases stayed unmatched. CDR3 sequence: CASSIDSRAGRDEQFF. The CDR3 coding sequence is TGTGCCAGTAGTATAGACTCCCGGGCGGGGAGGGATGAGCAGTTCTTC.

This sequence joins TRBV6-5 and TRBJ1-1, with 7 bases identical to TRBD1. The CDR3 has 13 amino acids. Germline V gives CDR1 MNHEY, CDR2 SVGAGI. Trimming took 6 bases from V and 4 from J; bases not matched to a gene: 5. CDR3 region: CASSRQGGTEAFF. The CDR3 DNA sequence: TGTGCCAGCAGCAGACAGGGCGGCACTGAAGCTTTCTTT.

This chain joins TRBV5-8 and TRBJ1-5; 7 nucleotides match TRBD1. The CDR3 spans 11 residues. Germline V CDR1 and CDR2: SGHTS, YDEGEE. With 3 bases clipped from V and 11 bases from J, the junction kept 2 bases outside the gene matches. CDR3: CASSSGGSQHF. DNA of the CDR3: TGTGCCAGCAGCTCAGGGGGGTCCCAGCATTTT.

The rearrangement links TRBV27 to TRBJ2-2, with unresolved D. Trimming took 4 bases from V and 1 from J, leaving 13 bases between them. The CDR3 is 16 amino acids. Germline CDR1 reads MNHEY; CDR2 reads SMNVEV (reference sequence). The CDR3 coding sequence is TGTGCCAGCAGTTCGTCGCTAGTGTGGAACACCGGGGAGCTGTTTTTT. This codes for CASSSSLVWNTGELFF.

V gene TRBV7-8 combines with J gene TRBJ1-2; D possibly corresponds to TRBD1 (5 bases). V was pared by 5 bases and J by 7 bases, with 20 bases between. The CDR3 spans 15 residues. Germline V gives CDR1 SGHVS, CDR2 FQNEAQ. CDR3 region: CASSMQAGGSAGYTF. The CDR3 region has the DNA TGTGCCAGCAGCATGCAGGCGGGGGGATCGGCTGGCTACACCTTC.

The CDR3 DNA sequence: TGTGCCAGCAGCGACGCGGGGGCGAGGGGGGAGCTGTTTTTT. Translation: CASSDAGARGELFF. The genes are TRBV25-1 and TRBJ2-2; D may be TRBD2 (7 bases). CDR3 length: 14 residues. V was shortened by 6 bases and J by 8 bases, with 16 bases between the two germline ends. Germline CDR1 MGHDK, CDR2 SYGVNS.

The chain recombines TRBV4-3 with TRBJ2-5, with D perhaps matching TRBD2 (7 bases). CDR3 size: 15 residues. Trimming left V 1 base short and J 5 bases short, with 14 bases between. The V gene's germline CDR1 is LGHNA and CDR2 YSLEER. CDR3: CASSQGMGGLETQYF. Here the CDR3 DNA reads TGCGCCAGCAGCCAAGGGATGGGGGGGCTGGAGACCCAGTACTTC.

This clone has a handful of counts. The genes are TRBV7-2 and TRBJ2-3, with TRBD1 as a possible D gene (5 bases). The V gene lost 3 bases and the J gene lost 3 bases, with 10 bases spanning the gap. Germline lookup yields CDR1 SGHTA and CDR2 FQGNSA. CDR3 length equals 14 residues. CDR3 sequence: CASSFTKGTDTQYF. CDR3 coding DNA: TGTGCCAGCAGCTTCACCAAGGGGACAGATACGCAGTATTTT.

The V gene is TRBV30, the J gene TRBJ2-5; D gene ambiguous. With 6 bases removed from V and 4 bases from J, the gap between germline ends came to 15 bases. The CDR3 loop spans 13 amino acids. CDR1 GTSNPN and CDR2 SVGIG come from the germline V gene (reference sequence). CDR3 amino acids: CACEVEPGETQYF. The DNA of the CDR3 is TGTGCCTGCGAGGTAGAACCGGGAGAGACCCAGTACTTC. The full variable domain, rest sourced from reference TRBV30 and TRBJ2-5, is SQTIHQWPATLVQPVGSPLSLECTVEGTSNPNLYWYRQAAGRGLQLLFYSVGIGQISSEVPQNLSASRPQDRQFILSSKKLLLSDSGFYLCACEVEPGETQYFGPGTRLLVL.

The chain carries TRBV30 and TRBJ2-2, with TRBD2 as a possible D gene (7 bases). The CDR3 has 13 amino acids. In germline, CDR1 is GTSNPN, CDR2 SVGIG (reference sequence). With 2 bases removed from V and 15 bases from J, the gap between germline ends came to 19 bases. The CDR3 is CAWSLSGGARLFF. CDR3 bases: TGTGCCTGGAGTTTAAGTGGGGGGGCTAGGTTGTTTTTT. The full variable domain, completed using reference TRBV30 and TRBJ2-2, is SQTIHQWPATLVQPVGSPLSLECTVEGTSNPNLYWYRQAAGRGLQLLFYSVGIGQISSEVPQNLSASRPQDRQFILSSKKLLLSDSGFYLCAWSLSGGARLFFGEGSRLTVL.

This rearrangement joins TRBV27 to TRBJ2-3, with TRBD2 matching over 10 bases. J lost 2 bases, V lost 2 bases, and 4 bases had no gene match. This CDR3 has 16 amino acids. CDR1 is MNHEY, CDR2 SMNVEV, per germline (reference sequence). The CDR3 is CASSLKAGGFTDTQYF. Written as DNA, the CDR3 is TGTGCCAGCAGTTTAAAAGCGGGGGGGTTCACAGATACGCAGTATTTT.

The chain recombines TRBV5-6 with TRBJ1-2; 9 nucleotides agree with TRBD1. Germline V gives CDR1 SGHDT, CDR2 YYEEEE. The CDR3 has 15 amino acids. The ends lost 2 bases at V and 2 bases at J; junction bases unmatched: 4. CDR3 DNA sequence: TGTGCCAGCAGCTTTTGGACAGGGGTAAACTATGGCTACACCTTC. Translation gives CASSFWTGVNYGYTF.